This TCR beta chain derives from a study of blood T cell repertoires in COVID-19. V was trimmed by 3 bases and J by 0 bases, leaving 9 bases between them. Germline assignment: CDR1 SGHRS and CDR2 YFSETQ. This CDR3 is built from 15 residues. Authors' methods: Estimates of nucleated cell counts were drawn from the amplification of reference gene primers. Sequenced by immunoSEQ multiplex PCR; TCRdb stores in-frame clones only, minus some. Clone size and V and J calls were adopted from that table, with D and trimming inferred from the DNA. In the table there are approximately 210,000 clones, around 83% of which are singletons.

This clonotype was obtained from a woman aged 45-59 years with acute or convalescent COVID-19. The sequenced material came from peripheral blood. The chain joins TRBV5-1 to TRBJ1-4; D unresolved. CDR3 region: CASSWYGATNEKLFF. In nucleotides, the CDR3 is TGCGCCAGCAGCTGGTACGGTGCAACTAATGAAAAACTGTTTTTT.